This T cell receptor beta chain was profiled in a study of blood T cell repertoires in COVID-19. Sequencing used immunoSEQ multiplex PCR; TCRdb keeps in-frame clones, though not all of them. The data hold approximately 250,000 clones, with 70% to 90% observed a single time. Participant ages covered about 18 to 95 years across approximately 25 US areas. The CDR3 consists of 13 residues. Germline CDR1 and CDR2: MNHEY and SMNVEV (reference sequence). The V and J ends lost 5 bases and 6 bases respectively, with 11 bases between them. Sequenced: PBMCs or T cells enriched from blood (not recorded which). The V call is TRBV27, the J call TRBJ1-5, with a weak D call TRBD1 (5 bases). This clonotype was sampled from a woman in her thirties or forties with acute COVID-19. CDR3 DNA: TGTGCCAGCAGTACAGGAGGGGTTCAGCCCCAGCATTTT. This gives the protein CASSTGGVQPQHF.